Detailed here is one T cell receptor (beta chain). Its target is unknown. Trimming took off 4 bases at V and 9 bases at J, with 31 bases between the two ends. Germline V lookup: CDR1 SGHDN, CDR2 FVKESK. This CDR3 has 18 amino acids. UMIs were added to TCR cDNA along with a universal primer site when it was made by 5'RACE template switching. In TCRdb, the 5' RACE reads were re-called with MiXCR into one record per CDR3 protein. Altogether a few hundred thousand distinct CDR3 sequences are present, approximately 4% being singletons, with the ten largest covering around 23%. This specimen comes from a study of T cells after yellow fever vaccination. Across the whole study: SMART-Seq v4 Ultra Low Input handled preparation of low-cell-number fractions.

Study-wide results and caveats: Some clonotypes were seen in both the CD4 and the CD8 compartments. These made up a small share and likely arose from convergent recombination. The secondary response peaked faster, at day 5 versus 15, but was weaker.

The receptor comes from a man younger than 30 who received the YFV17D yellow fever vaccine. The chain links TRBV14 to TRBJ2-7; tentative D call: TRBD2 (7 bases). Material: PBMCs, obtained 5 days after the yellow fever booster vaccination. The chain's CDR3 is CASSPGNLSGGDWKGQYV. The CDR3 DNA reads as TGTGCCAGCAGCCCCGGAAATCTCTCGGGGGGCGATTGGAAGGGGCAGTACGTC.